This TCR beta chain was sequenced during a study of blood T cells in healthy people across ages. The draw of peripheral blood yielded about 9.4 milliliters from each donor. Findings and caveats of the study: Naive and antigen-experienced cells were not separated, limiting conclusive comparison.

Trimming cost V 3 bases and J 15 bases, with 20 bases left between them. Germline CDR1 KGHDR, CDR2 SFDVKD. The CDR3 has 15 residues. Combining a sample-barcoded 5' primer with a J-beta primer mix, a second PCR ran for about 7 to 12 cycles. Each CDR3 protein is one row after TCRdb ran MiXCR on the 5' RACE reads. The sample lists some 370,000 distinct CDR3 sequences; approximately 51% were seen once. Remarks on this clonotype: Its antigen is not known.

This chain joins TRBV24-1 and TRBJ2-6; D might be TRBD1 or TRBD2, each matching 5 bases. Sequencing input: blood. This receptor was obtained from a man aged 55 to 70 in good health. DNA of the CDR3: TGTGCCACCAGTGATGGGGACCTTATTGCAGAGACCCTGACTTTC. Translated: CATSDGDLIAETLTF.